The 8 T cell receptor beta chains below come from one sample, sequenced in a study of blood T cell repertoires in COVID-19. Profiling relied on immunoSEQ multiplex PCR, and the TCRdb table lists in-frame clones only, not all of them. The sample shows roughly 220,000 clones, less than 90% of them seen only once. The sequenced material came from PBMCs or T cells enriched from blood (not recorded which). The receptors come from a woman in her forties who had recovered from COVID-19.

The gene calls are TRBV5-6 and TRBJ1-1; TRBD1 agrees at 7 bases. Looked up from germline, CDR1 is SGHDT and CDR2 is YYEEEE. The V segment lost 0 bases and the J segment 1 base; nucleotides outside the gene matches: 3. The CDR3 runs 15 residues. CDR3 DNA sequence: TGTGCCAGCAGCTTGGTCTCAGGGGGGAACACTGAAGCTTTCTTT. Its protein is CASSLVSGGNTEAFF.

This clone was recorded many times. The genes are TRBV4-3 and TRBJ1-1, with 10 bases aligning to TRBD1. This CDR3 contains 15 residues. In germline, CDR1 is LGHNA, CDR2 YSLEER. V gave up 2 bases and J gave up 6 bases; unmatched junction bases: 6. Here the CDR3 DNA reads TGCGCCAGCAGCCAACCGGGACAGGGGATACCTGAAGCTTTCTTT. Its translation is CASSQPGQGIPEAFF.

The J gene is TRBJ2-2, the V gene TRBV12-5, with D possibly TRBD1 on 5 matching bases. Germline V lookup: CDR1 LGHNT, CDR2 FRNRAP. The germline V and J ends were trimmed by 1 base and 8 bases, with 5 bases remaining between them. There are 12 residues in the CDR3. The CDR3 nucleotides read TGTGCTAGTGGTTTGGACAGGGGGGAGCTGTTTTTT. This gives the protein CASGLDRGELFF. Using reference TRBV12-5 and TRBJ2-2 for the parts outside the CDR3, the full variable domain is DARVTQTPRHKVTEMGQEVTMRCQPILGHNTVFWYRQTMMQGLELLAYFRNRAPLDDSGMPKDRFSAEMPDATLATLKIQPSEPRDSAVYFCASGLDRGELFFGEGSRLTVL.

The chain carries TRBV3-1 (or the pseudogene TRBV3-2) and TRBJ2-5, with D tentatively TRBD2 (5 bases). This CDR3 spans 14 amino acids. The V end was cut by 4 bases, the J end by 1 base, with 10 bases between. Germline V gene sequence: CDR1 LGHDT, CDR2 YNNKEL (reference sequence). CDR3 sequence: CASSRRTFQETQYF. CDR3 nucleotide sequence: TGTGCCAGCAGCCGTCGGACTTTCCAAGAGACCCAGTACTTC.

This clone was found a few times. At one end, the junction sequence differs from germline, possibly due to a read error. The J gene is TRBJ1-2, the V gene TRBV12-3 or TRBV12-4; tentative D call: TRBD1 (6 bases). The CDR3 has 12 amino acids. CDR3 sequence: CASSLGYRDPSF. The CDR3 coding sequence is TGTGCCAGCAGCCTCGGCTACAGGGACCCAAGCTTC.

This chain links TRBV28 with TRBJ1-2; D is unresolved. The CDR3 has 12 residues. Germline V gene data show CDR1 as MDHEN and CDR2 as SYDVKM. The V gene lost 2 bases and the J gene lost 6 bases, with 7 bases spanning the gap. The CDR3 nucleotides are TGTGCCAGCAGTTTACGGGGTGATGGCTACACCTTC. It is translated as CASSLRGDGYTF.

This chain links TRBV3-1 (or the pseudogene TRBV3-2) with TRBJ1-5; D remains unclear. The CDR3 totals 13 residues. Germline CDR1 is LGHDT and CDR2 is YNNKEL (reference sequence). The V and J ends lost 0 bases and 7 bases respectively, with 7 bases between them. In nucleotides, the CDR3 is TGTGCCAGCAGCCAAGATTTCTCCCAGCCCCAGCATTTT. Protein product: CASSQDFSQPQHF.

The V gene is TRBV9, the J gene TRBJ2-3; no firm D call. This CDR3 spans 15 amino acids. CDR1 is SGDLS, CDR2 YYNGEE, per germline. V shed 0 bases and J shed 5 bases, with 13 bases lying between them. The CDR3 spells CASSVDVAPGDTQYF. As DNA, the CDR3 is TGTGCCAGCAGCGTAGATGTAGCACCGGGAGATACGCAGTATTTT.